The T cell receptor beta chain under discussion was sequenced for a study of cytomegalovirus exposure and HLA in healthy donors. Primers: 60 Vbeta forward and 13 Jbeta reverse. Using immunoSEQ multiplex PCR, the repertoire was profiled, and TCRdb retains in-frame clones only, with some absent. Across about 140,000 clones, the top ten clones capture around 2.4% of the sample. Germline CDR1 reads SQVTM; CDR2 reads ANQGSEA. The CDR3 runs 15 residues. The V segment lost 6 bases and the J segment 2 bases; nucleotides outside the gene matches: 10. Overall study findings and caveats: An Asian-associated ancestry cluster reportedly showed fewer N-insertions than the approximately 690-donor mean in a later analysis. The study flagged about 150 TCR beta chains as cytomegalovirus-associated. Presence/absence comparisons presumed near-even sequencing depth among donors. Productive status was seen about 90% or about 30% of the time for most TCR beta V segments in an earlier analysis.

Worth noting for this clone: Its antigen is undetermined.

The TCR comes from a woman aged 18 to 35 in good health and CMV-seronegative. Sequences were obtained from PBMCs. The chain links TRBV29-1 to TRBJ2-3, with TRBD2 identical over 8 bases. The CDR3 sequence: CSVSRAGGITDTQYF. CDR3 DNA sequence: TGCAGCGTGAGCAGGGCGGGAGGAATCACAGATACGCAGTATTTT.